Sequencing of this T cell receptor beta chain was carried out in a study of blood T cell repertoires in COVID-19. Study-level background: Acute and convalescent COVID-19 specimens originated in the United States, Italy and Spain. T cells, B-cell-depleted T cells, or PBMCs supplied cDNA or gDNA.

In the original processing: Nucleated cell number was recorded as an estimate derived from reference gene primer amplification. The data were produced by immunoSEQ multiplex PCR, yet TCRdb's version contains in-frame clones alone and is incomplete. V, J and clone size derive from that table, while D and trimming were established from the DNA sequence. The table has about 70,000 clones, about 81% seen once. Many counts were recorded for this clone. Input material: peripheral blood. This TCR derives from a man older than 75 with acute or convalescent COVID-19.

CDR3 bases: TGTGCCAGCAGTTTCAGGGGGGTGAACACTGAAGCTTTCTTT. Protein product: CASSFRGVNTEAFF. The chain has TRBV27 and TRBJ1-1, with 7 positions matching TRBD1. The CDR3 covers 14 residues. CDR1 MNHEY and CDR2 SMNVEV come from the germline V gene (reference sequence). V trimming: 3 bases; J trimming: 0 bases; junction bases outside the gene matches: 1.